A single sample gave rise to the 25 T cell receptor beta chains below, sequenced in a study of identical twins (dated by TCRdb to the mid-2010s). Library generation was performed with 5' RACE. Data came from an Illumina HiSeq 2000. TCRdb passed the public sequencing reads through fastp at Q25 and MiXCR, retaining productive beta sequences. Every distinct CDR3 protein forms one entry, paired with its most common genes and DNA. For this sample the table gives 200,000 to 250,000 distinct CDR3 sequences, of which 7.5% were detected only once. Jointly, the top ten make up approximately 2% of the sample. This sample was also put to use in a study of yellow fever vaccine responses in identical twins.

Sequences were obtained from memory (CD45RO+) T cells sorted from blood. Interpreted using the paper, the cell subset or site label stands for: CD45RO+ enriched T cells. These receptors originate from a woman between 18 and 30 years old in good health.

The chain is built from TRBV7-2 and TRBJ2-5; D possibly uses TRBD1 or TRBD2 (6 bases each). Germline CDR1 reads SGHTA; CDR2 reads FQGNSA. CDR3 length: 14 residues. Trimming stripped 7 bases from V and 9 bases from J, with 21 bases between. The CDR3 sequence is CASTQADPRGAQYF. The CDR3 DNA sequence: TGTGCCAGCACTCAAGCGGACCCAAGGGGGGCCCAGTACTTC. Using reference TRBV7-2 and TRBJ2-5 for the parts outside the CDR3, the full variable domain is GAGVSQSPSNKVTEKGKDVELRCDPISGHTALYWYRQSLGQGLEFLIYFQGNSAPDKSGLPSDRFSAERTGGSVSTLTIQRTQQEDSAVYLCASTQADPRGAQYFGPGTRLLVL.

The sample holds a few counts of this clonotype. CDR3 nucleotides: TGTGCCAGCAGCCACAGGGTAGGCGGTGGCTACACCTTC. This codes for CASSHRVGGGYTF. The chain recombines TRBV7-2 with TRBJ1-2; D perhaps matches TRBD1 (6 bases). Trimming pared 5 bases from V and 7 bases from J, leaving 14 bases between. The CDR3 is 13 amino acids. The germline V gene has CDR1 SGHTA and CDR2 FQGNSA.

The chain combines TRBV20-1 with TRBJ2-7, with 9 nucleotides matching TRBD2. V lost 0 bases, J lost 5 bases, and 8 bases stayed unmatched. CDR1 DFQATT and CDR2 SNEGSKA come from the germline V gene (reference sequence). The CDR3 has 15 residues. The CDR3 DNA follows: TGCAGTGCTAGAGATCCCCTAGCGGGAAATAACGAGCAGTACTTC. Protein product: CSARDPLAGNNEQYF.

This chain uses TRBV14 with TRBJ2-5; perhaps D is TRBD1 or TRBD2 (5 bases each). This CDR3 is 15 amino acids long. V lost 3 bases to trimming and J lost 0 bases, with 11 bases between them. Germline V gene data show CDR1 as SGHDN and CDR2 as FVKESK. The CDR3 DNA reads TGTGCCAGCAGCCAGCAGGGAGATTACCAAGAGACCCAGTACTTC. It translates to CASSQQGDYQETQYF.

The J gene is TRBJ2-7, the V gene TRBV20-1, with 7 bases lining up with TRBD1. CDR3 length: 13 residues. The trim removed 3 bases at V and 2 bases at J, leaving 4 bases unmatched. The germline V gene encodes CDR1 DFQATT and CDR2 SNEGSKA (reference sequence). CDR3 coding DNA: TGCAGTGCTAGTTACAGGGGAACCTACGAGCAGTACTTC. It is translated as CSASYRGTYEQYF.

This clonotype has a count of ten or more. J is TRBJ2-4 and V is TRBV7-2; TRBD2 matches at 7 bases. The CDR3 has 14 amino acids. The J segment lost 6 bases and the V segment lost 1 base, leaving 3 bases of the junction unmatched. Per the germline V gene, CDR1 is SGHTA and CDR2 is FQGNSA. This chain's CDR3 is CASSLVSGGNIQYF. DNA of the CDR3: TGTGCCAGCAGCTTAGTGTCGGGGGGAAACATTCAGTACTTC.

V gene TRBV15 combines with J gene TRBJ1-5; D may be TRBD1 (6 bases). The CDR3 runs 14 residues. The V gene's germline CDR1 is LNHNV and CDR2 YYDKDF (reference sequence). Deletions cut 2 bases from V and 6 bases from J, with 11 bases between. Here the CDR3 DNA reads TGTGCCACCAGCAGAAATACAGGGACTCAGCCCCAGCATTTT. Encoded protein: CATSRNTGTQPQHF. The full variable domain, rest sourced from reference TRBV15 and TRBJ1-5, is DAMVIQNPRYQVTQFGKPVTLSCSQTLNHNVMYWYQQKSSQAPKLLFHYYDKDFNNEADTPDNFQSRRPNTSFCFLDIRSPGLGDTAMYLCATSRNTGTQPQHFGDGTRLSIL.

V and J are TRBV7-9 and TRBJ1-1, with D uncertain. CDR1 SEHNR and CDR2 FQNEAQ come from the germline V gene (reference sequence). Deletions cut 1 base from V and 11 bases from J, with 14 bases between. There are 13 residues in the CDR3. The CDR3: CASSLDPQDGAFF. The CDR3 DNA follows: TGTGCCAGCAGCTTAGACCCCCAGGACGGGGCTTTCTTT.

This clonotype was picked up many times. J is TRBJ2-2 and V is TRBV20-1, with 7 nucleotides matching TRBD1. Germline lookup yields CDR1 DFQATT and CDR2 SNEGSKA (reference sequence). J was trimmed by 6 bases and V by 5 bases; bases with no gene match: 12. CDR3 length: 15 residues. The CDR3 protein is CSAGDAGGKAGELFF. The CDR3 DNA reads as TGCAGTGCTGGGGACGCAGGGGGAAAGGCCGGGGAGCTGTTTTTT.

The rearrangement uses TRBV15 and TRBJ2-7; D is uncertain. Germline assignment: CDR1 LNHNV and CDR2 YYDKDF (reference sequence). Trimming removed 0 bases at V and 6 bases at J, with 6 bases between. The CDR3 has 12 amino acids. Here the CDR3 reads CATSRDRGEQYF. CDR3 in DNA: TGTGCCACCAGCAGAGATCGCGGCGAGCAGTACTTC.

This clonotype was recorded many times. The CDR3 DNA sequence: TGCAGTGCTTCCGGCGGGGGGAAAGATGAGCAGTTCTTC. This translates into CSASGGGKDEQFF. The chain employs TRBV20-1 and TRBJ2-1, with TRBD2 matching over 8 bases. The V gene end was trimmed by 5 bases and the J gene end by 8 bases; junction bases not matched to a gene: 8. The CDR3 has 13 residues. Germline CDR1 is DFQATT and CDR2 is SNEGSKA (reference sequence).

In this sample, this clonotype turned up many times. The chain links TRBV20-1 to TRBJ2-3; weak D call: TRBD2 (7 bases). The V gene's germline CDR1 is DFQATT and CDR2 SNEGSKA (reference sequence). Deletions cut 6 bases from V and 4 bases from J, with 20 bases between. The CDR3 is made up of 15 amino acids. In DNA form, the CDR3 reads TGCAGTGCCCCCTCCCGGGGGGCGGTCTCAGATACGCAGTATTTT. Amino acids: CSAPSRGAVSDTQYF.

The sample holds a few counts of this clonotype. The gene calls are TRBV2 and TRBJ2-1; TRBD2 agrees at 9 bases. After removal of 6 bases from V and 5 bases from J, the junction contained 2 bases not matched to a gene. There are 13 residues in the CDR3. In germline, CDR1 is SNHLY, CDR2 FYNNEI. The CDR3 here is CASRAGGNNEQFF. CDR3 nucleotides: TGTGCCAGCAGGGCGGGGGGGAACAATGAGCAGTTCTTC.

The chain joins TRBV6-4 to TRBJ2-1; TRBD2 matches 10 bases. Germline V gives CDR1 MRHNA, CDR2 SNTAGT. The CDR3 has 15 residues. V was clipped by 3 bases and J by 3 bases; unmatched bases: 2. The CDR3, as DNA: TGTGCCAGCAGTGATCTAGCGGGAGACTACAATGAGCAGTTCTTC. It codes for CASSDLAGDYNEQFF.

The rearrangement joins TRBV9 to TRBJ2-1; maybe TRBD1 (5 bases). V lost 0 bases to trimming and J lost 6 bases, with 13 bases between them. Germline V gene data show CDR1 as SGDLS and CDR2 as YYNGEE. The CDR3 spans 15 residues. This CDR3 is CASSVGGGHGNEQFF. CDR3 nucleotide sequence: TGTGCCAGCAGCGTAGGAGGTGGACATGGCAATGAGCAGTTCTTC.

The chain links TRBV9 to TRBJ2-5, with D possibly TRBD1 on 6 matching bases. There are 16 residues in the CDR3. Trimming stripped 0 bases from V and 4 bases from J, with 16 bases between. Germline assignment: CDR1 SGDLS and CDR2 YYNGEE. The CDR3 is CASSVAQGGRGETQYF. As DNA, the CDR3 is TGTGCCAGCAGCGTAGCTCAAGGGGGTCGTGGAGAGACCCAGTACTTC.

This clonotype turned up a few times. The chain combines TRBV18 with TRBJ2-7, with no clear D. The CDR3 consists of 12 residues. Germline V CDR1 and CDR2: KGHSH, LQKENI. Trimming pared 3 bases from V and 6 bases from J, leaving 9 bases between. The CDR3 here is CASSPAEREQYF. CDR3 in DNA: TGTGCCAGCTCACCGGCCGAGCGCGAGCAGTACTTC.

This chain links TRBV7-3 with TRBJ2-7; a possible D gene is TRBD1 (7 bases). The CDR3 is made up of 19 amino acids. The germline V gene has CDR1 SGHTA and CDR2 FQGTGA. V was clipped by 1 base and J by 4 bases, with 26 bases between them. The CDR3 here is CASSLIPPRDSYMIYEQYF. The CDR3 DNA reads TGTGCCAGCAGCTTAATCCCTCCGCGGGACAGCTATATGATTTACGAGCAGTACTTC.

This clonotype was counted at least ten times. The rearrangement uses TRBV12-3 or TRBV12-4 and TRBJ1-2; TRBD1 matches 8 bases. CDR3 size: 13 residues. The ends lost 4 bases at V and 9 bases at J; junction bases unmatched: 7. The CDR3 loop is CASSSGQGRSYTF. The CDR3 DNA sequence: TGTGCCAGCAGTTCCGGACAGGGTCGAAGCTACACCTTC.

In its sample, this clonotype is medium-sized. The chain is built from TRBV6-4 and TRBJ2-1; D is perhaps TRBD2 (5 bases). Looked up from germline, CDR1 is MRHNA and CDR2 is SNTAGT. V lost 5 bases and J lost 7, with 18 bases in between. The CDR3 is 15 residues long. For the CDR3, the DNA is TGTGCCAGCAGTTCTAGCCCGTCCGAATCGAATGAGCAGTTCTTC. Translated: CASSSSPSESNEQFF.

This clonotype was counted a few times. CDR3 bases: TGCAGTGCTTGGGGGCTCTGGCGGGGTCGGTCCTACGAGCAGTACTTC. Translated, it gives CSAWGLWRGRSYEQYF. This chain connects TRBV20-1 to TRBJ2-7; D possibly matches TRBD1 or TRBD2 (6 bases each). With 5 bases removed from V and 1 base from J, the gap between germline ends came to 21 bases. This CDR3 contains 16 residues. Germline CDR1 DFQATT, CDR2 SNEGSKA (reference sequence).

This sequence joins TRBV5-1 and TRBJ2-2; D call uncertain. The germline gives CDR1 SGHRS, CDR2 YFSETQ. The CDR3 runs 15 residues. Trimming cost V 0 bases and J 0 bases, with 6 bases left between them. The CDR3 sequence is CASSLDAANTGELFF. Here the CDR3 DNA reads TGCGCCAGCAGCTTGGACGCCGCGAACACCGGGGAGCTGTTTTTT.

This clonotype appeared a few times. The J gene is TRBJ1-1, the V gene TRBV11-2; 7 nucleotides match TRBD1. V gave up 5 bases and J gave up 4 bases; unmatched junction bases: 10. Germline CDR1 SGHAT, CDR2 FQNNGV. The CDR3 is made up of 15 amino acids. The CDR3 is CASSPRTGRITEAFF. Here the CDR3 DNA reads TGTGCCAGCAGCCCCAGGACAGGCCGGATCACTGAAGCTTTCTTT.

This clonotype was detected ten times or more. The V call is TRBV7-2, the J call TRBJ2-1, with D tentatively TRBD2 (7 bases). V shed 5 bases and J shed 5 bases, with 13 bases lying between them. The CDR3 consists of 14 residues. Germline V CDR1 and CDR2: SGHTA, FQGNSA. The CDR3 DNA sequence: TGTGCCAGCAGCGGGGGGGCGATGCACAATGAGCAGTTCTTC. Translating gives CASSGGAMHNEQFF.

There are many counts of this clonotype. The CDR3 spells CSVEATTSYEQYF. The CDR3 region has the DNA TGCAGCGTTGAAGCGACTACCAGTTACGAGCAGTACTTC. The V call is TRBV29-1, the J call TRBJ2-7, with a possible D match to TRBD2 (5 bases). Germline V CDR1 and CDR2: SQVTM, ANQGSEA. This CDR3 is 13 amino acids long. The V end was cut by 1 base, the J end by 4 bases, with 11 bases between.